This T cell receptor (beta chain) was obtained from a study of cytomegalovirus exposure and HLA in healthy donors. This clone has only a few counts. Its antigen is not known. PCR amplification relied on 60 Vbeta primers (plus 13 Jbeta primers). Libraries were prepared by immunoSEQ multiplex PCR; TCRdb keeps only in-frame clonotypes and omits some of them. The sample yields approximately 160,000 clones, around four fifths seen once. Study conclusions and caveats: Generally TCR sequences proved uncommon, though certain public TCRs appeared in numerous donors.

Germline CDR1 is SQVTM and CDR2 is ANQGSEA. CDR3 size: 13 residues. V lost 6 bases and J lost 2; bases outside the gene matches: 3. The sample taken for sequencing was PBMCs. The chain is built from TRBV29-1 and TRBJ1-3, with 8 bases identical to TRBD1. The TCR was taken from a woman between 18 and 29 years old in good health and CMV-seronegative. DNA of the CDR3: TGCAGCGTCGGGACAGGAGCTGGAAACACCATATATTTT. It codes for CSVGTGAGNTIYF.